This TCR beta chain was captured by sequencing in a study of shared clonotypes between healthy human individuals. Across the whole study: Aged 18 to 49, the donors were a couple of women and a few men.

When replicate PCRs were run on unsorted PBMC, they used around 0.3 ug DNA, approximately 31,000 T cell genomes. Method: immunoSEQ multiplex PCR; TCRdb's copy keeps in-frame clones and lacks some. The data contain roughly 500,000 clones, around 79% of them seen just once; the ten biggest clones take up roughly 13%. The sequence derives from a middle-aged woman in good health. Some clones in this sample may be carry-over from other donors' samples. Input material: PBMCs.

CDR3 protein: CASSSGGGLEYEQYF. CDR3 coding DNA: TGTGCCAGCAGCTCCGGAGGGGGTCTGGAGTACGAGCAGTACTTC. The chain has TRBV7-9 and TRBJ2-7; D is tentatively TRBD1 or TRBD2 (6 bases each). From germline, CDR1 is SEHNR and CDR2 FQNEAQ (reference sequence). This CDR3 has 15 amino acids. V lost 4 bases to trimming and J lost 4 bases, with 17 bases between them.